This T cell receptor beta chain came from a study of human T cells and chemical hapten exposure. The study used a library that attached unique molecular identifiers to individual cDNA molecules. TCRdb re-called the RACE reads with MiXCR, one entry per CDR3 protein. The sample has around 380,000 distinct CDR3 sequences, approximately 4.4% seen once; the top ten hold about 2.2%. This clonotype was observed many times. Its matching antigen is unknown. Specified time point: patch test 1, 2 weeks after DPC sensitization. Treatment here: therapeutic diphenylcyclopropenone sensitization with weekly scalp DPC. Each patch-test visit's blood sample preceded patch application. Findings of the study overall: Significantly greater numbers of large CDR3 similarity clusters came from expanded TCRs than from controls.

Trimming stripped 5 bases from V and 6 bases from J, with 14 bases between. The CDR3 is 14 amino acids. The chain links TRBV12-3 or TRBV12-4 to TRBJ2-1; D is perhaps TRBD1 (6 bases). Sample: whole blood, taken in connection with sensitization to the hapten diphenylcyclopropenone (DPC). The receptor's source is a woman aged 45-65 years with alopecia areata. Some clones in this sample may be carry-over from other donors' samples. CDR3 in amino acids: CASSPTGNGNEQFF. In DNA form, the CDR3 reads TGTGCCAGCAGTCCCACAGGGAATGGCAATGAGCAGTTCTTC.